Listed below are T cell receptor beta chains from one sample, sequenced in a study of cytomegalovirus exposure and HLA in healthy donors. Assay: immunoSEQ multiplex PCR; the TCRdb copy retains only in-frame clones and omits some. Of fewer than 250,000 clones in the sample, around 81% were seen once. The specimen was PBMCs. These receptors originate from a young man in good health and CMV-seronegative. The CDR3 runs from the conserved cysteine through the conserved F or W. The order of the fields is D gene, clone size, V gene, J gene, CDR3 DNA, CDR3 protein. D genes are given only for firm matches. The listing skips clone size in some rows; elsewhere it reads once, few, many or a size class.

D: -
size: -
V: TRBV18
J: TRBJ1-1
DNA: TGTGCCAGCTCACCGACACTGAACACTGAAGCTTTCTTT
CDR3: CASSPTLNTEAFF

D: -
size: -
V: TRBV9
J: TRBJ2-7
DNA: TGTGCCAGCAGCGGTTCGGGGGGCTCCGGCGAGCAGTACTTC
CDR3: CASSGSGGSGEQYF

D: TRBD1
size: -
V: TRBV7-2
J: TRBJ1-2
DNA: TGTGCCAGCAGCTCCCAGACAGGGGTCCGAGGCTACACCTTC
CDR3: CASSSQTGVRGYTF

D: TRBD2
size: -
V: TRBV6-5
J: TRBJ2-3
DNA: TGTGCCAGCAGTTACTCAGTAGCGGGAGCAGATACGCAGTATTTT
CDR3: CASSYSVAGADTQYF

D: -
size: once
V: TRBV7-6
J: TRBJ1-1
DNA: TGTGCCAGCAGCCTACAGGGTTTTGAAGCTTTCTTT
CDR3: CASSLQGFEAFF

D: -
size: -
V: TRBV6-1
J: TRBJ2-1
DNA: TGTGCCAGCAGTGTTGAACTAGCATCCTACAATGAGCAGTTCTTC
CDR3: CASSVELASYNEQFF

D: TRBD1
size: -
V: TRBV11-3
J: TRBJ1-2
DNA: TGTGCCAGCAGCTTAGATTCAGGGGGCTATGGCTACACCTTC
CDR3: CASSLDSGGYGYTF

D: TRBD1
size: -
V: TRBV19
J: TRBJ1-2
DNA: TGTGCCAGTAGCCTATCCCCATGGGGGCAGGGACAGTACACCTTC
CDR3: CASSLSPWGQGQYTF

D: -
size: once
V: TRBV6-6
J: TRBJ2-3
DNA: TGTGCCAGCAGTAATGGAGCTTATCCTAGCACAGATACGCAGTATTTT
CDR3: CASSNGAYPSTDTQYF

D: -
size: -
V: TRBV29-1
J: TRBJ1-4
DNA: TGCAGCGTTGTGACGGAGGGAAAAACTGTTTTT
CDR3: CSVVTEGKTVF

D: TRBD1
size: -
V: TRBV7-6
J: TRBJ1-6
DNA: TGTGCCAGCAGCTTAGAAGGGGGCTACTATAATTCACCCCTCCACTTT
CDR3: CASSLEGGYYNSPLHF

D: TRBD1
size: few
V: TRBV9
J: TRBJ2-1
DNA: TGTGCCAGCAGCGCCCTGACAGGGAACTACAATGAGCAGTTCTTC
CDR3: CASSALTGNYNEQFF

D: TRBD2
size: -
V: TRBV4-3
J: TRBJ2-7
DNA: TGCGCCAGCAGCCAAGAGTATGCGGGGGGCTACGAGCAGTACTTC
CDR3: CASSQEYAGGYEQYF

D: TRBD1
size: few
V: TRBV5-6
J: TRBJ2-7
DNA: TGTGCCAGCAGTTATCCGGGACAGGGCCTCGAGCAGTACTTC
CDR3: CASSYPGQGLEQYF